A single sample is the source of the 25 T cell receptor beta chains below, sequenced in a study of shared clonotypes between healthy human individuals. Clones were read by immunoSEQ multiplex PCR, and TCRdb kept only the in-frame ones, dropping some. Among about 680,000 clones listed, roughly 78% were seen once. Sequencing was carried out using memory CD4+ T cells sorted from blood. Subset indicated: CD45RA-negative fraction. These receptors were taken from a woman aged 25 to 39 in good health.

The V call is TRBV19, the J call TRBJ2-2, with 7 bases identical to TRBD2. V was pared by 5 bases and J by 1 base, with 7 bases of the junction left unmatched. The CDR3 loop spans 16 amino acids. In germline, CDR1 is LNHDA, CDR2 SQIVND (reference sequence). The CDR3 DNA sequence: TGTGCCAGTAGTGATCAACTAGCGAGGAACACCGGGGAGCTGTTTTTT. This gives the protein CASSDQLARNTGELFF. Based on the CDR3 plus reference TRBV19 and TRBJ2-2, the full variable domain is DGGITQSPKYLFRKEGQNVTLSCEQNLNHDAMYWYRQDPGQGLRLIYYSQIVNDFQKGDIAEGYSVSREKKESFPLTVTSAQKNPTAFYLCASSDQLARNTGELFFGEGSRLTVL.

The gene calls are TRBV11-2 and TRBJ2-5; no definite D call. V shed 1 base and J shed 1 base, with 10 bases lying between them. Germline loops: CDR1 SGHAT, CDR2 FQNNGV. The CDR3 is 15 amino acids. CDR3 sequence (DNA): TGTGCCAGCAGCTTAGGTGCAGGCCTCCAAGAGACCCAGTACTTC. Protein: CASSLGAGLQETQYF. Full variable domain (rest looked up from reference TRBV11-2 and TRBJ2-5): EAGVAQSPRYKIIEKRQSVAFWCNPISGHATLYWYQQILGQGPKLLIQFQNNGVVDDSQLPKDRFSAERLKGVDSTLKIQPAKLEDSAVYLCASSLGAGLQETQYFGPGTRLLVL.

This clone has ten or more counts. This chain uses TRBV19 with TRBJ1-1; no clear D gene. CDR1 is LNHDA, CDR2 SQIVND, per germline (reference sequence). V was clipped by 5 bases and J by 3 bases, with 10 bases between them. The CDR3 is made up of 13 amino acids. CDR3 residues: CASSLKSDTEAFF. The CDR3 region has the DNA TGTGCCAGTAGTCTTAAGAGCGACACTGAAGCTTTCTTT. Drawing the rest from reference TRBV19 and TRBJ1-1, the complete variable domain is DGGITQSPKYLFRKEGQNVTLSCEQNLNHDAMYWYRQDPGQGLRLIYYSQIVNDFQKGDIAEGYSVSREKKESFPLTVTSAQKNPTAFYLCASSLKSDTEAFFGQGTRLTVV.

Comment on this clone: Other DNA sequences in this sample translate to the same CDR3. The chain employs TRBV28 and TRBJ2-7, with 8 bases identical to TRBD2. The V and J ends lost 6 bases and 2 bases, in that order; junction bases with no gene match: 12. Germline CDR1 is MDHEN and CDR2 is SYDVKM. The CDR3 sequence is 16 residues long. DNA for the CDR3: TGTGCCAGCAGAACCGGGGGGGGTAGCGGAGCCTACGAGCAGTACTTC. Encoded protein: CASRTGGGSGAYEQYF. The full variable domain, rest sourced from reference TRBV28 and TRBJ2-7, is DVKVTQSSRYLVKRTGEKVFLECVQDMDHENMFWYRQDPGLGLRLIYFSYDVKMKEKGDIPEGYSVSREKKERFSLILESASTNQTSMYLCASRTGGGSGAYEQYFGPGTRLTVT.

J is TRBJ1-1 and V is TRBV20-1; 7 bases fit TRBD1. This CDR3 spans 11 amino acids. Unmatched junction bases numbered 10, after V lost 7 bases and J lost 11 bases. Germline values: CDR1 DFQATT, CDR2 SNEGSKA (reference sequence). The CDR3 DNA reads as TGCAGTGACCAGATCACAGGGGTGGCTTTCTTT. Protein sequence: CSDQITGVAFF.

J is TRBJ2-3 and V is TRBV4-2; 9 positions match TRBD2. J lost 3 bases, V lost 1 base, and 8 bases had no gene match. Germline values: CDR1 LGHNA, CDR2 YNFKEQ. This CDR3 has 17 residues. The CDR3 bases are TGTGCCAGCAGCCAAGTAGGCGGGCGGGAGGGTACAGATACGCAGTATTTT. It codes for CASSQVGGREGTDTQYF.

CDR3 sequence reads: CASSQPTGRGENEQFF. Here the CDR3 DNA reads TGCGCCAGCAGCCAACCTACTGGCAGGGGAGAAAATGAGCAGTTCTTC. This chain joins TRBV4-1 and TRBJ2-1, with a possible D match to TRBD1 (6 bases). The CDR3 sequence is 16 residues long. Germline loops: CDR1 MGHRA, CDR2 YSYEKL. V lost 2 bases to trimming and J lost 7 bases, with 18 bases between them.

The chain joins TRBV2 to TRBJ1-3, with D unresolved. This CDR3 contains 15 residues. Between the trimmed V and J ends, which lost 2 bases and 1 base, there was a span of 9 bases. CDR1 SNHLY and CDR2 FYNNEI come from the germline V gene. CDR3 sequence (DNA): TGTGCCAGCAGTGAAAGCCGGTTATCTGGAAACACCATATATTTT. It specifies CASSESRLSGNTIYF.

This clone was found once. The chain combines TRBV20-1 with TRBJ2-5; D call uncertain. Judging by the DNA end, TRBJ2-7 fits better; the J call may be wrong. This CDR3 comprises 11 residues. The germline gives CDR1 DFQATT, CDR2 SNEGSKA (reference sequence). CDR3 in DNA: TGCAGTGCTAAAAGAACCTACGAGCAGTACTTC. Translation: CSAKRTYEQYF.

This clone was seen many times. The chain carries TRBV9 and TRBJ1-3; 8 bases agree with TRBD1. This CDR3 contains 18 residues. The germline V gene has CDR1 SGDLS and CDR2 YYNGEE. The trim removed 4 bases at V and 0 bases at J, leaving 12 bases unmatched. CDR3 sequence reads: CASSQISGGPNSGNTIYF. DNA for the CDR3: TGTGCCAGCAGCCAAATTTCAGGGGGCCCTAACTCTGGAAACACCATATATTTT.

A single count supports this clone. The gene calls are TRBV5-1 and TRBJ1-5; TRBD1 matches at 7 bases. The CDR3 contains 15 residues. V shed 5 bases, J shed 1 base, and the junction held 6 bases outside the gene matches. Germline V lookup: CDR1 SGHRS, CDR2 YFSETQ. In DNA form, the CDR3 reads TGCGCCAGCAGAGCTGGGACAGCCAGCAATCAGCCCCAGCATTTT. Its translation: CASRAGTASNQPQHF.

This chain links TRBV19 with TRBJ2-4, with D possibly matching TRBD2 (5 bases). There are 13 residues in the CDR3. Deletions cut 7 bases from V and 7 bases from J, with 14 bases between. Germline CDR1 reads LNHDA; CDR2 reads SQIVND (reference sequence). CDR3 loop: CASTRGPGNIQYF. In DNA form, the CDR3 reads TGTGCCAGTACCCGAGGGCCGGGGAACATTCAGTACTTC.

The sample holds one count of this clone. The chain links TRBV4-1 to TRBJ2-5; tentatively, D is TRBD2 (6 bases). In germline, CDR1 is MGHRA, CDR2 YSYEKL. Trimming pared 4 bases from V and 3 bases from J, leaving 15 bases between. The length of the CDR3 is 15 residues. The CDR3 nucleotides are TGCGCCAGCAGCCTCGTCCGGCGGAGGGAAGAGACCCAGTACTTC. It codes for CASSLVRRREETQYF.

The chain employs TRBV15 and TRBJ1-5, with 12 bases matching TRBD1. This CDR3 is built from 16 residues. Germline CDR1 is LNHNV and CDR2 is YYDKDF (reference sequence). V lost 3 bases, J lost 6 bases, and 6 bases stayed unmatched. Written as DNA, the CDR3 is TGTGCCACCAGCAGGGGAGGGACAGGGGGCGTTCAGCCCCAGCATTTT. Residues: CATSRGGTGGVQPQHF.

The CDR3 DNA reads as TGCGCCAGCAGTGATGAAGCGGGAGTTTGGGATACGCAGTATTTT. It encodes CASSDEAGVWDTQYF. The rearrangement joins TRBV10-1 to TRBJ2-3, with 8 bases lining up with TRBD2. The V segment lost 3 bases and the J segment 6 bases; nucleotides outside the gene matches: 8. CDR3 size: 15 residues. Germline values: CDR1 WNHNN, CDR2 SYGVQD (reference sequence).

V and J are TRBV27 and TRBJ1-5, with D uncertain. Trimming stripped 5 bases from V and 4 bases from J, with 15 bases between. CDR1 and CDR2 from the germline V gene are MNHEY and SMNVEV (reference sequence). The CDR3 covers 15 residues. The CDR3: CASSPIPDFNQPQHF. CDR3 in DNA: TGTGCCAGCAGTCCCATCCCGGACTTTAATCAGCCCCAGCATTTT.

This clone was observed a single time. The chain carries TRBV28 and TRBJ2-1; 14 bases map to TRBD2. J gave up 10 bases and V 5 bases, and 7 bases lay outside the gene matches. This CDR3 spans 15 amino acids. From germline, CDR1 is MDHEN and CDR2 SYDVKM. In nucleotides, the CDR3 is TGTGCCAGCAGTCTGGGACTAGCGGGGGCTCTGGAGCAGTTCTTC. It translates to CASSLGLAGALEQFF.

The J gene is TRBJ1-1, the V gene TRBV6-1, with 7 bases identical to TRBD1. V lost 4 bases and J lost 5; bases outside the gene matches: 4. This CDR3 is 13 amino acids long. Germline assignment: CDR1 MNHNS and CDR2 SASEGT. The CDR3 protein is CASSGQGRTEAFF. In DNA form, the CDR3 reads TGTGCCAGCAGTGGACAGGGTAGGACTGAAGCTTTCTTT.

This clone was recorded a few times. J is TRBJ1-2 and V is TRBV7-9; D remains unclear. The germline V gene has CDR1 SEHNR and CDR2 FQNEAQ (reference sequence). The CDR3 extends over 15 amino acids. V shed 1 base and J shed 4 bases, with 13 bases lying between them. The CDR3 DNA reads TGTGCCAGCAGCTTAGGACCTCCCAATGTCTATGGCTACACCTTC. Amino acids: CASSLGPPNVYGYTF.

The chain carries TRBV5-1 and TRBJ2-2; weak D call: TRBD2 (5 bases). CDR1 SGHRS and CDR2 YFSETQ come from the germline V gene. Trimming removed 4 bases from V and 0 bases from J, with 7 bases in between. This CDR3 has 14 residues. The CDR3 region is CASSPGSNTGELFF. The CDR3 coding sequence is TGCGCCAGCAGCCCGGGGTCGAACACCGGGGAGCTGTTTTTT. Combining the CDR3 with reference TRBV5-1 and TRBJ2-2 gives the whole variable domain KAGVTQTPRYLIKTRGQQVTLSCSPISGHRSVSWYQQTPGQGLQFLFEYFSETQRNKGNFPGRFSGRQFSNSRSEMNVSTLELGDSALYLCASSPGSNTGELFFGEGSRLTVL.

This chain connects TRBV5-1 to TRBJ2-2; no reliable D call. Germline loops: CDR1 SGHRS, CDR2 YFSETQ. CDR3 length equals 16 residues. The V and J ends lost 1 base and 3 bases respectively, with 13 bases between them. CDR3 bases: TGCGCCAGCAGCTTGTCCGGTCTATTACACACCGGGGAGCTGTTTTTT. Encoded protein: CASSLSGLLHTGELFF. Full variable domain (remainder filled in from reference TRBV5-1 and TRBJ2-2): KAGVTQTPRYLIKTRGQQVTLSCSPISGHRSVSWYQQTPGQGLQFLFEYFSETQRNKGNFPGRFSGRQFSNSRSEMNVSTLELGDSALYLCASSLSGLLHTGELFFGEGSRLTVL.

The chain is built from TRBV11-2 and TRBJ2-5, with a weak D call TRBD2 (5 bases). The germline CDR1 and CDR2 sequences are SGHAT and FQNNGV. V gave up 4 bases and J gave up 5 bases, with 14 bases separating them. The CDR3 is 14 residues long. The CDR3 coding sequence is TGTGCCAGCAGCTGGGAACTAGTGGGGGAGACCCAGTACTTC. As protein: CASSWELVGETQYF. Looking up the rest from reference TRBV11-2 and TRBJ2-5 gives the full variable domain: EAGVAQSPRYKIIEKRQSVAFWCNPISGHATLYWYQQILGQGPKLLIQFQNNGVVDDSQLPKDRFSAERLKGVDSTLKIQPAKLEDSAVYLCASSWELVGETQYFGPGTRLLVL.

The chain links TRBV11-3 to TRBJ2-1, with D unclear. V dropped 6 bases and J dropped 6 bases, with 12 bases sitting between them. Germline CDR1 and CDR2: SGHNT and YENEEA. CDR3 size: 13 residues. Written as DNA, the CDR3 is TGTGCCAGCAGTGCAAGATGGAGCAATGAGCAGTTCTTC. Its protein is CASSARWSNEQFF. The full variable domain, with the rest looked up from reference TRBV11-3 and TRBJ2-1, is EAGVVQSPRYKIIEKKQPVAFWCNPISGHNTLYWYLQNLGQGPELLIRYENEEAVDDSQLPKDRFSAERLKGVDSTLKIQPAELGDSAVYLCASSARWSNEQFFGPGTRLTVL.

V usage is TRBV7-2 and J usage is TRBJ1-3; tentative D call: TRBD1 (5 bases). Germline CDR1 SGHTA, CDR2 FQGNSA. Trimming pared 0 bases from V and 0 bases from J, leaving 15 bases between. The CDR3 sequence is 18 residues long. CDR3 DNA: TGTGCCAGCAGCTTAGCCCCGGCAGGGCTGAGCTCTGGAAACACCATATATTTT. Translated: CASSLAPAGLSSGNTIYF.

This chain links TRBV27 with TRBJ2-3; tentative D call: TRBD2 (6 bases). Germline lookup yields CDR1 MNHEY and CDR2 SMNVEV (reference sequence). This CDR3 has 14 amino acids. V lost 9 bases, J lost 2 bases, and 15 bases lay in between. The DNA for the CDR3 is TGTGCCAGTCAGCGAGGCGGGGCCACAGATACGCAGTATTTT. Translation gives CASQRGGATDTQYF.